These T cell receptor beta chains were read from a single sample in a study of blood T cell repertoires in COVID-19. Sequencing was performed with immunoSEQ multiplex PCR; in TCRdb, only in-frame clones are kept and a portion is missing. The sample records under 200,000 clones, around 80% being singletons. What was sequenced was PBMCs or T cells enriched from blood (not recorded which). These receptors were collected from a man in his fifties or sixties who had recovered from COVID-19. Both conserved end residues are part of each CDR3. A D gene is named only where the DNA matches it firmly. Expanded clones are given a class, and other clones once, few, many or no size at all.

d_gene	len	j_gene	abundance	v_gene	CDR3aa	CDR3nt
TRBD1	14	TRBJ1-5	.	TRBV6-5	CASGRTGTYQPQHF	TGTGCCAGCGGGAGGACAGGAACCTATCAGCCCCAGCATTTT
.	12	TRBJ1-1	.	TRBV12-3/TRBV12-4	CASRSLRTEAFF	TGTGCCAGTCGCTCACTGAGGACTGAAGCTTTCTTT
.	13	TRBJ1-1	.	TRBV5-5	CASRFSGGTEAFF	TGTGCCAGTCGTTTTTCCGGGGGCACTGAAGCTTTCTTT
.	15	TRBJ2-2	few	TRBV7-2	CASSLAELGTGELFF	TGTGCCAGCAGCTTAGCGGAACTAGGGACCGGGGAGCTGTTTTTT
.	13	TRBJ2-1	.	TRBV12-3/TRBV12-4	CASSRERGNEQFF	TGTGCCAGCAGCCGTGAAAGGGGCAATGAGCAGTTCTTC
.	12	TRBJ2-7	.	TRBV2	CATRAAGYEQYF	TGTGCCACCAGGGCCGCGGGGTACGAGCAGTACTTC
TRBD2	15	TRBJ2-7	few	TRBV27	CASSLYGGSSYEQYF	TGTGCCAGCAGTTTATACGGCGGGAGCAGTTACGAGCAGTACTTC
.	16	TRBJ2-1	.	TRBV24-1	CATSDLGGGLLNEQFF	TGTGCCACCAGTGATTTAGGGGGAGGGCTTTTGAATGAGCAGTTCTTC
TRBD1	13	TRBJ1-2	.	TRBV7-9	CASSVPQGSGYTF	TGTGCCAGCAGCGTACCACAGGGGAGTGGCTACACCTTC
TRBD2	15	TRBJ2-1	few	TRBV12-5	CASGWGLGRANEQFF	TGTGCTAGTGGTTGGGGACTAGGTCGCGCCAATGAGCAGTTCTTC
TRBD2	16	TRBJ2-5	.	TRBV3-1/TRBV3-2	CASSQDAGGLQETQYF	TGTGCCAGCAGCCAAGACGCGGGGGGGTTGCAGGAGACCCAGTACTTC
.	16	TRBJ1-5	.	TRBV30	CAWSPRRGNSNQPQHF	TGTGCCTGGAGTCCGCGGCGGGGGAATAGCAATCAGCCCCAGCATTTT
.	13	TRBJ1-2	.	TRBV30	CAWTKTGPGGYTF	TGTGCCTGGACTAAGACAGGCCCCGGGGGCTACACCTTC
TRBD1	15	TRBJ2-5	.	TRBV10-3	CAISGSDRGQETQYF	TGTGCCATCAGCGGGTCGGACAGGGGGCAAGAGACCCAGTACTTC
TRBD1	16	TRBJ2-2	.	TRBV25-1	CASSGRQGTNTGELFF	TGTGCCAGCAGTGGGAGACAGGGAACGAACACCGGGGAGCTGTTTTTT
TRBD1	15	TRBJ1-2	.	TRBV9	CASSAPGTGYYGYTF	TGTGCCAGCAGCGCACCCGGGACAGGGTACTATGGCTACACCTTC
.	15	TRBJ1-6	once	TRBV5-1	CASSLVGGHNSPLHF	TGCGCCAGCAGCTTGGTCGGAGGGCATAATTCACCCCTCCACTTT
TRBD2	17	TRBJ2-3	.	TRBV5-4	CASSTERGGWGTDTQYF	TGTGCCAGCAGCACCGAGCGGGGGGGTTGGGGCACAGATACGCAGTATTTT
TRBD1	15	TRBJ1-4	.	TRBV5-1	CASSRQGAQDEKLFF	TGCGCCAGCAGCCGTCAGGGGGCGCAGGATGAAAAACTGTTTTTT
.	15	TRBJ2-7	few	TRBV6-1	CASSEFKTVSYEQYF	TGTGCCAGCAGTGAATTTAAAACAGTCTCCTACGAGCAGTACTTC
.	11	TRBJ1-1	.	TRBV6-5	CASYFNTEAFF	TGTGCCAGCTACTTCAACACTGAAGCTTTCTTT
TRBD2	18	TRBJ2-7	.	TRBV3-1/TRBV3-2	CASSSGTSGRAGPYEQYF	TGTGCCAGCAGCTCCGGGACTAGCGGGAGGGCCGGCCCCTACGAGCAGTACTTC
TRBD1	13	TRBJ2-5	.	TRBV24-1	CATRQGQGETQYF	TGTGCCACCCGACAGGGGCAGGGAGAGACCCAGTACTTC
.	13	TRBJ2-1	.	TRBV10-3	CAISEWGDDEQFF	TGTGCCATCAGTGAGTGGGGAGATGATGAGCAGTTCTTC
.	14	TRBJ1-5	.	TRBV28	CASSPGAGNQPQHF	TGTGCCAGCAGTCCAGGGGCCGGCAATCAGCCCCAGCATTTT
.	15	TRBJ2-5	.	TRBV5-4	CASSSGWSGGETQYF	TGTGCCAGCAGCTCTGGCTGGAGTGGGGGGGAGACCCAGTACTTC
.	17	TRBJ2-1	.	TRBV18	CASSPLNTGQARGEQFF	TGTGCCAGCTCACCACTGAACACCGGACAGGCCCGGGGGGAGCAGTTCTTC
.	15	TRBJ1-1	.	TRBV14	CASSQEKVPGTEAFF	TGTGCCAGCAGCCAAGAAAAGGTGCCGGGCACTGAAGCTTTCTTT
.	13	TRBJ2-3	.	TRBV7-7	CASSLAEADTQYF	TGTGCCAGCAGCTTAGCTGAGGCAGATACGCAGTATTTT
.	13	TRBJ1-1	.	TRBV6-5	CASSPSLQTEAFF	TGTGCCAGCAGTCCCTCTTTACAGACTGAAGCTTTCTTT
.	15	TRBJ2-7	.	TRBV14	CASSPRGHNLYEQYF	TGTGCCAGCAGCCCTCGCGGACATAACCTTTACGAGCAGTACTTC
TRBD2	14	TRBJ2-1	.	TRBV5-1	CASSRLAGGNEQFF	TGCGCCAGCAGCCGCCTAGCGGGAGGCAATGAGCAGTTCTTC
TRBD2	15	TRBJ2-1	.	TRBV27	CASSSGTSGRPREFF	TGTGCCAGCAGTTCCGGGACTAGCGGGAGGCCCCGGGAGTTCTTC
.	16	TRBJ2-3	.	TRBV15	CATSSEFQGFTDTQYF	TGTGCCACCAGCAGTGAATTCCAGGGATTTACAGATACGCAGTATTTT
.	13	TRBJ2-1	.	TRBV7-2	CASSRGRGNGQFF	TGTGCCAGCAGCCGAGGTCGGGGAAATGGGCAGTTCTTC
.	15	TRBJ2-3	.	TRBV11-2	CASSPTGVHTDTQYF	TGTGCCAGCAGCCCAACGGGGGTCCACACAGATACGCAGTATTTT
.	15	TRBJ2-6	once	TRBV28	CASSLTASGANVLTF	TGTGCCAGCAGCCTAACAGCCTCTGGGGCCAACGTCCTGACTTTC
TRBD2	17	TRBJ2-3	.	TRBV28	CASSPALAGGSTDTQYF	TGTGCCAGCAGTCCGGCACTAGCGGGGGGGTCCACAGATACGCAGTATTTT
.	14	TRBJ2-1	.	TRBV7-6	CASSPWGDYNEQFF	TGTGCCAGCAGCCCGTGGGGGGACTACAATGAGCAGTTCTTC
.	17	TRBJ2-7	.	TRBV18	CASSPPNQGKEGYEQYF	TGTGCCAGCTCACCACCAAACCAGGGAAAAGAAGGCTACGAGCAGTACTTC
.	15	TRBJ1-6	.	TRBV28	CASRQGSRGFSPLHF	TGTGCCAGCAGGCAGGGGTCACGGGGTTTTTCACCCCTCCACTTT